This entry describes one TCR beta chain. CDR1 and CDR2 from the germline V gene are SQVTM and ANQGSEA. The junction had 9 bases not matched to a gene; V was cut back by 2 bases and J by 13 bases. The CDR3 loop spans 13 amino acids. Sequencing used immunoSEQ multiplex PCR; TCRdb keeps in-frame clones, though not all of them. The table has tens of thousands of clones, about 90% seen once. This entry is derived from a study of T cell changes during pregnancy in multiple sclerosis. The sequences come from CD4+ T cells from peripheral blood mononuclear cells, collected in the third trimester of pregnancy. This chain links TRBV29-1 with TRBJ1-1, with TRBD1 matching over 11 bases. The sequence came from a female donor in good health, enrolled as a control in a pregnancy study. The CDR3 reads CSVEMGTGGLGFF. The CDR3 DNA reads as TGCAGCGTTGAAATGGGGACAGGGGGTCTGGGTTTCTTT.